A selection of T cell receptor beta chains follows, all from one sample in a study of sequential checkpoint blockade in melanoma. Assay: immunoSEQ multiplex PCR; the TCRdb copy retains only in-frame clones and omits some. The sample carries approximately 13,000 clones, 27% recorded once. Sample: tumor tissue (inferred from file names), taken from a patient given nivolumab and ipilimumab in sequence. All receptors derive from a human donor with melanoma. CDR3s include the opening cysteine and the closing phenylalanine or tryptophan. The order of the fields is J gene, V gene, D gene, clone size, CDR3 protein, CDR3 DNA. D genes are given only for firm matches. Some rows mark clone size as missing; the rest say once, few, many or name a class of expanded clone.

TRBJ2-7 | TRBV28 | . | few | CASSLSGTWHPRPYEQYF | TGTGCCAGCAGTTTATCCGGGACCTGGCACCCACGCCCCTACGAGCAGTACTTC
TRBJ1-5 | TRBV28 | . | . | CASSLYGNQPQHF | TGTGCCAGCAGTTTATACGGGAATCAGCCCCAGCATTTT
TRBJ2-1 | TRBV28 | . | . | CASSPEVRGRGFHEQFF | TGTGCCAGCAGTCCCGAGGTCAGGGGGAGGGGTTTCCATGAGCAGTTCTTC
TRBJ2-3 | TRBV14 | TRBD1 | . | CASSQSYYHRGSTDTQYF | TGTGCCAGCAGCCAATCGTATTATCACAGGGGATCCACAGATACGCAGTATTTT
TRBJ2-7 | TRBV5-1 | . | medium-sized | CASSPRQDKSYEQYF | TGCGCCAGCAGCCCCCGACAGGACAAATCCTACGAGCAGTACTTC
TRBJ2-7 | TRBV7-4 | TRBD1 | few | CASSYPGTGYEQYF | TGTGCCAGCAGTTACCCCGGGACAGGCTACGAGCAGTACTTC
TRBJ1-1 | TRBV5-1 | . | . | CASSELGTGSVTEAFF | TGCGCCAGCAGCGAGCTAGGGACTGGGAGTGTGACTGAAGCTTTCTTT
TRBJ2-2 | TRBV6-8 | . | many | CAIRGEGLANTGELFF | TGTGCCATCAGGGGGGAGGGACTAGCGAACACCGGGGAGCTGTTTTTT
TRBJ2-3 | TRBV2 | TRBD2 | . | CASSRDAGGTDTQYF | TGTGCCAGCAGCCGCGACGCGGGGGGCACAGATACGCAGTATTTT
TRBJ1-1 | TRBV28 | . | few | CASSTPGKGNTEAFF | TGTGCCAGCAGTACTCCAGGGAAGGGGAACACTGAAGCTTTCTTT
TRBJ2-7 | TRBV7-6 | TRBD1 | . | CASSPRGRGQSEQYF | TGTGCTAGCAGCCCGCGAGGCAGGGGGCAAAGCGAGCAGTACTTC
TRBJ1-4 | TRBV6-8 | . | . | CASSYSSQGDEKLFF | TGTGCCAGCAGTTACTCGAGTCAGGGAGATGAAAAACTGTTTTTT
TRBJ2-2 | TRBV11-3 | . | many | CASSPDDTNTGELFF | TGTGCCAGCAGCCCCGATGATACGAACACCGGGGAGCTGTTTTTT
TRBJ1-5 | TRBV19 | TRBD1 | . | CASSMDGTGGRYSNQPQHF | TGTGCCAGTAGTATGGACGGGACAGGGGGCCGTTATAGCAATCAGCCCCAGCATTTT
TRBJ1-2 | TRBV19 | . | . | CASEGAQNYGYTF | TGTGCCAGTGAAGGCGCACAGAACTATGGCTACACCTTC
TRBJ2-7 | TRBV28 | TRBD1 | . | CASSLTGTGSYEQYF | TGTGCCAGCAGTTTAACGGGGACAGGGAGTTACGAGCAGTACTTC
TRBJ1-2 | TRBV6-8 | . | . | CASSPTYRENYGYTF | TGTGCCAGCAGTCCCACCTACAGGGAGAACTATGGCTACACCTTC
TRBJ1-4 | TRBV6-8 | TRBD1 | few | CASSKTGMGEKLFF | TGTGCCAGCAGTAAGACAGGGATGGGGGAAAAACTGTTTTTT
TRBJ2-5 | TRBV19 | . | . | CASSINQETQYF | TGTGCCAGTAGTATAAACCAAGAGACCCAGTACTTC
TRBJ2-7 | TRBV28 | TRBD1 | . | CASSSPGTGGITYEQYF | TGTGCCAGCAGTTCCCCCGGGACAGGGGGAATCACCTACGAGCAGTACTTC
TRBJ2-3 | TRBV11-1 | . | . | CASRPHRVMTDTQYF | TGTGCCAGCAGACCCCACAGGGTCATGACAGATACGCAGTATTTT
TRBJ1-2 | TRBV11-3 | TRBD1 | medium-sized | CASSVLVGTGGDGYTF | TGTGCCAGCAGCGTACTGGTTGGGACAGGGGGGGATGGCTACACCTTC
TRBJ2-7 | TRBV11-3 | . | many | CASSSIGPNWGGEQYF | TGTGCCAGCAGCTCAATCGGGCCAAACTGGGGCGGCGAGCAGTACTTC
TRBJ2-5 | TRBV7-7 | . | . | CASSLARQSKETQYF | TGTGCCAGCAGCTTGGCTCGGCAATCTAAAGAGACCCAGTACTTC
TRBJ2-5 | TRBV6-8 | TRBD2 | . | CASSYVLAGGPGETQYF | TGTGCCAGCAGTTACGTACTAGCGGGAGGGCCGGGGGAGACCCAGTACTTC
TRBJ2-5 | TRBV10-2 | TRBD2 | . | CASSGLAGLETQYF | TGCGCCAGCAGTGGGCTAGCGGGATTAGAGACCCAGTACTTC
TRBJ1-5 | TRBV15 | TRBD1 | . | CATSSRQGGGGEPQHF | TGTGCCACCAGCTCGCGACAGGGTGGGGGGGGTGAACCCCAGCATTTT
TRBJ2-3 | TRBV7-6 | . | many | CASSHPEGNADTQYF | TGTGCCAGCAGCCACCCCGAGGGGAACGCAGATACGCAGTATTTT
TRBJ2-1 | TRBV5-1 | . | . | CASSLGGDSYNEQFF | TGCGCCAGCAGCTTGGGGGGAGATAGTTACAATGAGCAGTTCTTC
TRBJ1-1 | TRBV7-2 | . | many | CASSRAYGTEAFF | TGTGCCAGCAGCCGGGCCTACGGCACTGAAGCTTTCTTT
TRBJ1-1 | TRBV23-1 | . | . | CASSLASGTEAFF | TGCGCCAGCAGCTTGGCGTCGGGCACTGAAGCTTTCTTT
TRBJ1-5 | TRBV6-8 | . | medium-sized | CASSRAPERQRQHF | TGTGCCAGCAGTCGGGCCCCTGAACGTCAGCGCCAGCATTTT
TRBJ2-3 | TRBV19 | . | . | CASSIDPKQGWEDTQYF | TGTGCCAGTAGTATAGATCCCAAACAGGGTTGGGAAGATACGCAGTATTTT
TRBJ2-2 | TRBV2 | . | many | CASSLGRDSVRTGELFF | TGTGCCAGCAGCTTGGGACGCGACAGCGTTAGGACCGGGGAGCTGTTTTTT
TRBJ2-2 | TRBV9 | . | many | CASSAGVNTGELFF | TGTGCCAGCAGCGCAGGGGTGAACACCGGGGAGCTGTTTTTT
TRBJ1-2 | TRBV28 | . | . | CASSQHSFPTYGYTF | TGTGCCAGCAGCCAACATAGTTTTCCTACCTATGGCTACACCTTC
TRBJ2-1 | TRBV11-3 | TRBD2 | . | CASSSPLAGGLRSSYNEQFF | TGTGCCAGCAGCTCGCCACTAGCGGGAGGGCTCAGAAGCTCCTACAATGAGCAGTTCTTC
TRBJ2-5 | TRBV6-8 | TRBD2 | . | CAIRAGLDQETQYF | TGTGCCATCAGAGCGGGACTAGACCAAGAGACCCAGTACTTC
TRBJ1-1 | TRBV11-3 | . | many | CASSWRDTNTEAFF | TGTGCCAGCAGCTGGCGGGACACGAACACTGAAGCTTTCTTT
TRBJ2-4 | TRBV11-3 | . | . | CASSFGGGGLRNIQYF | TGTGCCAGCAGCTTTGGCGGAGGGGGATTGAGGAACATTCAGTACTTC
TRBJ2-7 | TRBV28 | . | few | CASRTTKNYEQYF | TGTGCCAGCAGGACCACTAAAAACTACGAGCAGTACTTC
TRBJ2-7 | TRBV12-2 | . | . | CASRLAYFGVTYEQYF | TGTGCAAGTCGCTTAGCGTACTTCGGCGTTACCTACGAGCAGTACTTC
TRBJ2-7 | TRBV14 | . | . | CASSQDDGSFYEQYF | TGTGCCAGCAGCCAAGATGACGGCTCCTTCTACGAGCAGTACTTC
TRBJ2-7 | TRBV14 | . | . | CASSQCCGAGEQYF | TGTGCCAGCAGCCAGTGTTGTGGGGCGGGCGAGCAGTACTTC
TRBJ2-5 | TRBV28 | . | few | CASSLGQEETQYF | TGTGCCAGCAGTTTAGGCCAAGAAGAGACCCAGTACTTC
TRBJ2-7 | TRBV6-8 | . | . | CASSPVWDTAYEQYF | TGTGCCAGCAGCCCGGTGTGGGACACCGCCTACGAGCAGTACTTC
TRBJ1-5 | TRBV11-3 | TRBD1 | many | CASSLTGNSNQPQHF | TGTGCCAGCAGCTTGACAGGGAATAGCAATCAGCCCCAGCATTTT
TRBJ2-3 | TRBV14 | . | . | CASSQEILAVSTDTQYF | TGTGCCAGCAGCCAAGAAATACTAGCAGTTAGCACAGATACGCAGTATTTT
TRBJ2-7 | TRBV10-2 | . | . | CASTEGVGGSYEQYF | TGCGCCAGCACCGAGGGTGTAGGTGGCTCCTACGAGCAGTACTTC
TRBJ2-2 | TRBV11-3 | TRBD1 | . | CASSQRQGRTGELFF | TGTGCCAGCAGCCAGAGACAGGGGCGAACCGGGGAGCTGTTTTTT
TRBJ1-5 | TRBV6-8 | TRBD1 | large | CASSGTGGPYSNQPQHF | TGTGCCAGCAGCGGGACAGGGGGCCCCTATAGCAATCAGCCCCAGCATTTT